This TCR beta chain was captured by sequencing in a study of shared clonotypes between healthy human individuals. Clones were sequenced by immunoSEQ multiplex PCR, and TCRdb holds only the in-frame ones, with some missing. This table has more than 2 million clones, roughly 96% appearing once. Division of CD4+ cells produced a CD45RA+ naive subset and a CD45RA-negative memory subset. The V end lost 0 bases, the J end lost 15 bases, and 10 bases lay between the germline ends. The CDR3 extends over 12 amino acids. From germline, CDR1 is SGHNT and CDR2 YYREEE (reference sequence). This clone was counted once.

The chain links TRBV5-4 to TRBJ1-6; the D is unclear. The receptor was derived from a man aged 18 to 35 in good health. The source material was naive CD4+ T cells sorted from blood. Stated subset: CD45RA+ positively selected. CDR3 nucleotide sequence: TGTGCCAGCAGCTTGGACGGAAGTCTCCTCCACTTT. Translated, it gives CASSLDGSLLHF. Using reference TRBV5-4 and TRBJ1-6 for the parts outside the CDR3, the full variable domain is ETGVTQSPTHLIKTRGQQVTLRCSSQSGHNTVSWYQQALGQGPQFIFQYYREEENGRGNFPPRFSGLQFPNYSSELNVNALELDDSALYLCASSLDGSLLHFGNGTRLTVT.